This T cell receptor beta chain was retrieved from a study of cytomegalovirus exposure and HLA in healthy donors. V lost 3 bases, J lost 0 bases, and 5 bases stayed unmatched. The CDR3 contains 15 residues. From germline, CDR1 is SEHNR and CDR2 FQNEAQ (reference sequence). Primers: 60 Vbeta forward and 13 Jbeta reverse. Some clones are missing from TCRdb's copy, which holds only in-frame ones; the method was immunoSEQ multiplex PCR. The data hold about 98,000 clones, with around four fifths observed a single time. This TCR was recovered from a female donor in good health and CMV-seropositive. The rearrangement joins TRBV7-9 to TRBJ2-7; TRBD2 matches 7 bases. Sequences were obtained from PBMCs. The CDR3 DNA sequence: TGTGCCAGCAGCTTCCCCGGGGGGAGCTCCTACGAGCAGTACTTC. This codes for CASSFPGGSSYEQYF.